A selection of T cell receptor beta chains follows, all from one sample in a study of radiation and T cells in renal cell carcinoma. TCRdb's copy holds only in-frame clones and misses some; the assay was immunoSEQ multiplex PCR. Here the sample spans 20,000 to 30,000 clones, about 62% being singletons. This specimen was tumor tissue, taken from a patient whose treatment was nephrectomy without radiotherapy. The receptors originated from a man aged 40-49 years with renal cell carcinoma. CDR3s include the opening cysteine and the closing phenylalanine or tryptophan. The D gene is left open where the match is weak. Clone size is shown for a subset of rows, as once, few, many or a class of expanded clone.

cdr3_aa	cdr3_nt	v_call	j_call	clone_size	d_call
CAISDPRTGASNQPQHF	TGTGCCATCAGTGACCCCAGGACAGGGGCCTCCAATCAGCCCCAGCATTTT	TRBV10-3	TRBJ1-5	-	TRBD1
CASSLARQGGTEAFF	TGTGCCAGCAGCTTGGCCCGACAGGGCGGGACTGAAGCTTTCTTT	TRBV5-4	TRBJ1-1	once	TRBD1
CASSLEPSSKTLTPGELFF	TGTGCCAGCAGTTTAGAGCCGTCATCTAAAACTTTAACGCCCGGGGAGCTGTTTTTT	TRBV28	TRBJ2-2	-	-
CASSFGRIGPYEQYF	TGCGCCAGCAGTTTCGGTAGGATCGGGCCCTACGAGCAGTACTTC	TRBV5-1	TRBJ2-7	-	-
CASSHPRGDSPLHF	TGCGCCAGCAGTCACCCCAGGGGGGATTCACCCCTCCACTTT	TRBV23-1	TRBJ1-6	-	TRBD1
CACFDRFNYGYTF	TGTGCCTGTTTCGACAGATTCAACTATGGCTACACCTTC	TRBV30	TRBJ1-2	-	-
CASSGTPFGTDTDTQYF	TGTGCCAGCAGCGGGACACCCTTCGGGACCGACACAGATACGCAGTATTTT	TRBV2	TRBJ2-3	-	-
CASSPRTDGIYEQYF	TGTGCCAGCAGCCCAAGGACCGATGGGATCTACGAGCAGTACTTC	TRBV7-2	TRBJ2-7	-	-
CASSLARGIGYTF	TGTGCCAGCAGCTTGGCACGCGGGATCGGCTACACCTTC	TRBV5-6	TRBJ1-2	medium-sized	-
CASSPDRVGAFF	TGTGCCAGCAGCCCCGACAGGGTCGGTGCTTTCTTT	TRBV14	TRBJ1-1	few	TRBD1
CASSEKAYGYTF	TGTGCCAGCAGTGAAAAGGCGTATGGCTACACCTTC	TRBV2	TRBJ1-2	-	-
CASSTRQGTYEQYF	TGTGCCAGTAGTACCCGACAGGGCACCTACGAGCAGTACTTC	TRBV19	TRBJ2-7	-	TRBD1
CASSCHKRDCEQYF	TGTGCCAGCAGCTGCCATAAGCGGGACTGCGAGCAGTACTTC	TRBV5-4	TRBJ2-7	-	TRBD2
CASSRTSGTHGELFF	TGTGCCAGCAGCCGGACTAGCGGGACTCACGGGGAGCTGTTTTTT	TRBV5-6	TRBJ2-2	-	TRBD2
CAWSVFSGGRTDTQYF	TGTGCCTGGAGTGTATTTTCAGGGGGGAGGACAGATACGCAGTATTTT	TRBV30	TRBJ2-3	-	-
CASSLGPSSGTQYF	TGTGCCAGCAGCTTAGGACCTAGTTCGGGTACGCAGTATTTT	TRBV7-9	TRBJ2-3	-	-
CATSRDPGTEAFF	TGTGCCACCAGCAGAGATCCGGGTACTGAAGCTTTCTTT	TRBV15	TRBJ1-1	-	-
CASSELGGPGNTIYF	TGTGCCAGCAGTGAATTAGGGGGCCCTGGAAACACCATATATTTT	TRBV6-1	TRBJ1-3	-	TRBD1
CSVSGGGDEQFF	TGCAGCGTTTCAGGGGGAGGGGATGAGCAGTTCTTC	TRBV29-1	TRBJ2-1	-	-
CARNTSTERLAGSRLNTGELFF	TGTGCCAGAAACACGTCCACCGAAAGACTAGCGGGGTCGAGATTGAACACCGGGGAGCTGTTTTTT	TRBV5-3	TRBJ2-2	few	TRBD2
CASSILGAGSYGTDTQYF	TGTGCCAGTAGTATTTTAGGTGCCGGGTCCTACGGCACAGATACGCAGTATTTT	TRBV19	TRBJ2-3	-	-
CSVVGLISTGELFF	TGCAGCGTTGTCGGGTTAATTTCCACCGGGGAGCTGTTTTTT	TRBV29-1	TRBJ2-2	-	-
CSVDSVGTDTQYF	TGCAGTGTTGATTCGGTCGGCACAGATACGCAGTATTTT	TRBV29-1	TRBJ2-3	-	-
CASSPTAGGPSGEQYF	TGTGCCAGCAGCCCAACAGCGGGAGGGCCTTCTGGTGAGCAGTACTTC	TRBV7-8	TRBJ2-5	-	TRBD2
CASSVASGRANEQFF	TGTGCCAGCAGCGTAGCTAGCGGGAGGGCCAACGAGCAGTTCTTC	TRBV14	TRBJ2-1	medium-sized	TRBD2
CASSLDFGGGAGYTF	TGTGCCAGCAGCTTGGATTTCGGGGGCGGTGCTGGCTACACCTTC	TRBV5-5	TRBJ1-2	-	-
CASSDWDAPPGNEQYF	TGTGCCAGCAGTGACTGGGACGCTCCTCCCGGGAACGAGCAGTACTTC	TRBV6-1	TRBJ2-7	many	-
CASSLDLSYEQYF	TGTGCCAGCAGCTTAGACTTGTCCTACGAGCAGTACTTC	TRBV7-9	TRBJ2-7	-	-
CSARWGEAFF	TGCAGTGCTAGATGGGGTGAAGCTTTCTTT	TRBV20-1	TRBJ1-1	few	-
CASSSGGSGNTIYF	TGTGCCAGTAGCTCCGGGGGCTCTGGAAACACCATATATTTT	TRBV19	TRBJ1-3	-	-
CASSQVGQETGNTIYF	TGTGCCAGCAGCCAGGTTGGACAGGAGACTGGAAACACCATATATTTT	TRBV14	TRBJ1-3	-	TRBD1
CASSFSTGFQETQYF	TGCGCCAGCAGCTTCTCCACGGGTTTTCAAGAGACCCAGTACTTC	TRBV5-1	TRBJ2-5	few	-
CASSAPAGGGEQFF	TGTGCCAGCAGTGCTCCAGCGGGAGGGGGTGAGCAGTTCTTC	TRBV6-1	TRBJ2-1	-	TRBD2
CASKELAVPSDTQYF	TGTGCCAGCAAGGAACTAGCGGTCCCGTCAGATACGCAGTATTTT	TRBV2	TRBJ2-3	-	TRBD2
CASSPRTDGIYEQYF	TGTGCCAGCAGCCCAAGGACCGATGGGATCTACGAGCAGTACTTC	TRBV5-6	TRBJ2-7	-	-
CASSLEGIGEAFF	TGTGCCAGCAGCTTAGAAGGGATCGGTGAAGCTTTCTTT	TRBV11-3	TRBJ1-1	few	-
CAISESGQNTGELFF	TGTGCCATCAGTGAGTCAGGACAGAACACCGGGGAGCTGTTTTTT	TRBV10-3	TRBJ2-2	-	-
CASSGEEETQYF	TGCGCCAGCAGCGGGGAAGAAGAGACCCAGTACTTC	TRBV5-1	TRBJ2-5	-	-
CASRGLAGGTTGELFF	TGTGCCAGTAGGGGACTAGCGGGAGGTACCACCGGGGAGCTGTTTTTT	TRBV19	TRBJ2-2	medium-sized	TRBD2